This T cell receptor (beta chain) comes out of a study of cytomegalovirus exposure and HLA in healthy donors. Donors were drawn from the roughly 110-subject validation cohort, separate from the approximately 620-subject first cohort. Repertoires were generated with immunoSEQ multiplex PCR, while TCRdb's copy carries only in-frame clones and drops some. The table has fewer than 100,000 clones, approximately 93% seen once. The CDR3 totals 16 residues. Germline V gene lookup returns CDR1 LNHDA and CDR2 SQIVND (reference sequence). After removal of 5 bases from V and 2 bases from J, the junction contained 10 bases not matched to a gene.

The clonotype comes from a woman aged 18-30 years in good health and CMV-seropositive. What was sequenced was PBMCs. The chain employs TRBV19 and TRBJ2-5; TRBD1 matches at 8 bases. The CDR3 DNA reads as TGTGCCAGTAGTGCGAGGACAGGGCCGGGGCAAGAGACCCAGTACTTC. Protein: CASSARTGPGQETQYF.